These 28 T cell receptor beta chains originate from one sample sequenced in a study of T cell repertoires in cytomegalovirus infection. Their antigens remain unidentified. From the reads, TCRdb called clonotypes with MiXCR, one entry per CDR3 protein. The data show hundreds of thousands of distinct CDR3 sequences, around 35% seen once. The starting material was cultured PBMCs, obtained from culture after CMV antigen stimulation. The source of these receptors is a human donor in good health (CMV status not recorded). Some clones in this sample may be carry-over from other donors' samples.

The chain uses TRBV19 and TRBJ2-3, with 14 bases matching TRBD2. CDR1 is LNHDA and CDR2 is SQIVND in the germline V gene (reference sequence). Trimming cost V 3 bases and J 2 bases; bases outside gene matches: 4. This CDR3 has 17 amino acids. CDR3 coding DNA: TGTGCCAGTAGTATCCCGGGACTAGCGGGAGCCACAGATACGCAGTATTTT. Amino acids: CASSIPGLAGATDTQYF.

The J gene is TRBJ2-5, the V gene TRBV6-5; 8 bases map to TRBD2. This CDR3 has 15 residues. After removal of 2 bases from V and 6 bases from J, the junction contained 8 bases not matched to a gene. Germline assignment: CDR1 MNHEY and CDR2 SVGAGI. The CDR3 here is CASSYDGGAEKTQYF. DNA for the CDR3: TGTGCCAGCAGTTACGACGGGGGGGCCGAGAAGACCCAGTACTTC.

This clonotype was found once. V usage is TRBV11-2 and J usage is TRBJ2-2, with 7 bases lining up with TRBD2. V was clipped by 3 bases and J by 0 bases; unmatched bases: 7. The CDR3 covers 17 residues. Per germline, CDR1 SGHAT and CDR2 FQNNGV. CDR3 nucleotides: TGTGCCAGCAGCTTTAACAGAGCGGGGACGAACACCGGGGAGCTGTTTTTT. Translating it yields CASSFNRAGTNTGELFF.

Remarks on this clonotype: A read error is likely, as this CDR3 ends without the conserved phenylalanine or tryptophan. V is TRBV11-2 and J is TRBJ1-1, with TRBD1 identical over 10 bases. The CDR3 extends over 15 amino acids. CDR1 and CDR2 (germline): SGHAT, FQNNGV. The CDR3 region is CASSLVGTGDTEAFL. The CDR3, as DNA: TGTGCTAGCAGCTTAGTGGGGACAGGGGACACTGAAGCTTTCCTT.

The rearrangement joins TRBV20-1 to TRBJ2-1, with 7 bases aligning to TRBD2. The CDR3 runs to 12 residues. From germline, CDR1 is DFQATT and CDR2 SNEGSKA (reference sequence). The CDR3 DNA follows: TGCAGCCGTCGGGGGAGGGACAATGAGCAGTTCTTC. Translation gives CSRRGRDNEQFF.

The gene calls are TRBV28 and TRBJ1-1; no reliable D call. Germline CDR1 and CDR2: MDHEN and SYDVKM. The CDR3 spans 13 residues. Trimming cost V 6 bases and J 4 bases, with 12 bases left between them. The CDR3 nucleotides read TGTGCCAGCAGCCCCAGGAGGGTCACTGAAGCTTTCTTT. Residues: CASSPRRVTEAFF.

The CDR3 sequence: CASSRQGVSSYEQYF. DNA of the CDR3: TGTGCCAGCAGCCGACAGGGGGTTTCGTCCTACGAGCAGTACTTC. The rearrangement links TRBV7-8 to TRBJ2-7; 9 nucleotides match TRBD1. CDR3 length: 15 residues. The junction had 6 bases not matched to a gene; V was cut back by 5 bases and J by 1 base. The germline CDR1 and CDR2 sequences are SGHVS and FQNEAQ.

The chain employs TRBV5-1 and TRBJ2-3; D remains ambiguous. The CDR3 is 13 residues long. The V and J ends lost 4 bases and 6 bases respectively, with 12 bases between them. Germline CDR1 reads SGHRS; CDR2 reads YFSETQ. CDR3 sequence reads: CASSIYQSDTQYF. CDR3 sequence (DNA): TGCGCCAGCAGCATCTATCAATCGGATACGCAGTATTTT.

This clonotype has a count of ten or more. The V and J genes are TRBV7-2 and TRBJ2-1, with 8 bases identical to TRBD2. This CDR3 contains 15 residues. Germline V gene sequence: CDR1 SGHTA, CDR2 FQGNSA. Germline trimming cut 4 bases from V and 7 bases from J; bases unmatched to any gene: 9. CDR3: CASSWGLEGWNEQFF. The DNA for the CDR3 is TGTGCCAGCAGCTGGGGACTAGAGGGCTGGAATGAGCAGTTCTTC.

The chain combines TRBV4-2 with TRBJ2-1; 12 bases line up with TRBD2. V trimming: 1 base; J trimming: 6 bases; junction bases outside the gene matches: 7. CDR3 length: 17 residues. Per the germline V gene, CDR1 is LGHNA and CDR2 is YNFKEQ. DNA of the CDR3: TGTGCCAGCAGCCAAGTTGGGGCTAGCGGGGGGGCCAATGAGCAGTTCTTC. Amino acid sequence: CASSQVGASGGANEQFF.

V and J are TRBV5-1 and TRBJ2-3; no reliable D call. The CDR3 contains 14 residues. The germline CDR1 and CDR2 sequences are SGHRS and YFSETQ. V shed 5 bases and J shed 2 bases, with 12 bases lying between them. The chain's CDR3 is CASSSPSSTDTQYF. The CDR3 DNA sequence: TGCGCCAGCAGTTCTCCTTCTTCCACAGATACGCAGTATTTT.

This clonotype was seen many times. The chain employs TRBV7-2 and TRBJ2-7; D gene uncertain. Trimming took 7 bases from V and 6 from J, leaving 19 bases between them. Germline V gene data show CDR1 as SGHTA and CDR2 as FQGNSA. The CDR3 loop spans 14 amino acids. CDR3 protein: CASKSGAAEPEQYF. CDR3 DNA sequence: TGTGCCAGCAAGTCGGGTGCAGCAGAACCCGAGCAGTACTTC.

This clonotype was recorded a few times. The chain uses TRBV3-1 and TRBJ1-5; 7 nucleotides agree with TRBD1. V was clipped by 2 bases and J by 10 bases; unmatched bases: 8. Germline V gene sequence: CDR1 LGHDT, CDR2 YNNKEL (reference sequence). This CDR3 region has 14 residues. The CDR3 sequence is CASSQSITGDPQHF. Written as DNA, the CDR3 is TGTGCCAGCAGCCAATCAATCACAGGGGATCCCCAGCATTTT.

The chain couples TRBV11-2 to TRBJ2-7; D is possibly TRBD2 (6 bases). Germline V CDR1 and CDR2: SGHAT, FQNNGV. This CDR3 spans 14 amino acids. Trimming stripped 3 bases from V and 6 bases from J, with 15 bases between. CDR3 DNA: TGTGCCAGCAGCTTCGCGGGACGGTATCTCGAGCAGTACTTC. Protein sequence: CASSFAGRYLEQYF.

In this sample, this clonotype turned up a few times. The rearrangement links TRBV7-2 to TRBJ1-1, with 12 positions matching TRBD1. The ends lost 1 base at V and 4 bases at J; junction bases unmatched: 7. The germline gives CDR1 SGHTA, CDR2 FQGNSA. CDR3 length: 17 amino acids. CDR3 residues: CASSLGGQGASGTEAFF. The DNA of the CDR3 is TGTGCCAGCAGCTTAGGGGGACAGGGGGCTTCCGGCACTGAAGCTTTCTTT.

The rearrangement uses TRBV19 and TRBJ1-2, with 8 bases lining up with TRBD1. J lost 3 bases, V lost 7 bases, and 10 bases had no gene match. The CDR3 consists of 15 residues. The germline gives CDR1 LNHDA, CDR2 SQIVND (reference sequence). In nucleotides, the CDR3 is TGTGCCAGTACCCATGGGACAGGTCGATACTATGGCTACACCTTC. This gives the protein CASTHGTGRYYGYTF.

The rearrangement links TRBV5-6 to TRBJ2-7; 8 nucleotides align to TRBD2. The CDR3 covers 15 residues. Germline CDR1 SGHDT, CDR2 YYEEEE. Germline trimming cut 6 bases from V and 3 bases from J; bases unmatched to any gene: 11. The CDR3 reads CASKTRPAGVYEQYF. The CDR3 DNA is TGTGCCAGCAAAACGCGTCCAGCGGGAGTCTACGAGCAGTACTTC.

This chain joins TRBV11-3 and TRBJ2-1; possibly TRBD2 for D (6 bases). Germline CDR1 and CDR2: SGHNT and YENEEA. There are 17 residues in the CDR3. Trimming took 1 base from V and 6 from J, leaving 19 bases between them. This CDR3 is CASSLGGFGGIGNEQFF. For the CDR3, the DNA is TGTGCCAGCAGCTTAGGGGGTTTCGGGGGTATCGGCAATGAGCAGTTCTTC. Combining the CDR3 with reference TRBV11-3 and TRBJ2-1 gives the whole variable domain EAGVVQSPRYKIIEKKQPVAFWCNPISGHNTLYWYLQNLGQGPELLIRYENEEAVDDSQLPKDRFSAERLKGVDSTLKIQPAELGDSAVYLCASSLGGFGGIGNEQFFGPGTRLTVL.

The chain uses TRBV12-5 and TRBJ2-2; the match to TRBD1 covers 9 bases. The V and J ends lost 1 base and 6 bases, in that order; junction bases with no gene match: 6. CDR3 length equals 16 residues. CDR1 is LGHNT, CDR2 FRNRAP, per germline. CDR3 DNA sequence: TGTGCTAGTGGTTTGGCCGGGACAGGGAGGCCCGGGGAGCTGTTTTTT. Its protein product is CASGLAGTGRPGELFF. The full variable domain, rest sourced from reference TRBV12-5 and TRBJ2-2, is DARVTQTPRHKVTEMGQEVTMRCQPILGHNTVFWYRQTMMQGLELLAYFRNRAPLDDSGMPKDRFSAEMPDATLATLKIQPSEPRDSAVYFCASGLAGTGRPGELFFGEGSRLTVL.

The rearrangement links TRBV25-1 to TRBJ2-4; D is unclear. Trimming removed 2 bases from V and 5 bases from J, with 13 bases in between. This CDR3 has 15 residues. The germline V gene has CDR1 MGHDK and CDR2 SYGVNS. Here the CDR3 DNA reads TGTGCCAGCAGTGAAGGGGTAACCAGCCAAAACATTCAGTACTTC. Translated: CASSEGVTSQNIQYF.

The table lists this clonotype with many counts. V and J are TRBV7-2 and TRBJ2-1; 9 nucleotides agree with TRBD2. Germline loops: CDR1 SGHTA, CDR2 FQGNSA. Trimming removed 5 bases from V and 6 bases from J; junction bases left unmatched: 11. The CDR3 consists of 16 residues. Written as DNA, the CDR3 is TGTGCCAGCAGCCCGCCGGGGACTAGCAGGGTCAATGAGCAGTTCTTC. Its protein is CASSPPGTSRVNEQFF.

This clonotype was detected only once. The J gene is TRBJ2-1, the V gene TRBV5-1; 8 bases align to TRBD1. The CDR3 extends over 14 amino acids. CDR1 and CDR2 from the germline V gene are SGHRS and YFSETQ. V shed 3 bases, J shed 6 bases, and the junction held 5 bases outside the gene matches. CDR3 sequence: CASSSGGVSNEQFF. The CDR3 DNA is TGCGCCAGCAGCTCAGGGGGCGTTTCCAATGAGCAGTTCTTC.

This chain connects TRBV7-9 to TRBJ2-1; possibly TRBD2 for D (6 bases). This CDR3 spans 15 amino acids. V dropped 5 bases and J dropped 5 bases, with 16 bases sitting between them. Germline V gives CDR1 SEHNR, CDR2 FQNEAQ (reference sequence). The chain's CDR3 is CASSPPTSFHNEQFF. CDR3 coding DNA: TGTGCCAGCAGCCCCCCGACTAGTTTCCACAATGAGCAGTTCTTC.

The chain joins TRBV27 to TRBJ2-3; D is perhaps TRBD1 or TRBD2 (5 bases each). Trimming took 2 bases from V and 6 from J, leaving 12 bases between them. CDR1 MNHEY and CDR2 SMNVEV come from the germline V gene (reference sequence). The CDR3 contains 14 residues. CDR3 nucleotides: TGTGCCAGCAGTTTAAGGGACCTCCGGGATACGCAGTATTTT. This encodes CASSLRDLRDTQYF.

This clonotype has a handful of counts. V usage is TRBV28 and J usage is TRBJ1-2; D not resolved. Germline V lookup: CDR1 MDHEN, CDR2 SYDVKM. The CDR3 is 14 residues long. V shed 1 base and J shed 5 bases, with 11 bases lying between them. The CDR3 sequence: CASSLSNNRYGYTF. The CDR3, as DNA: TGTGCCAGCAGTTTATCTAACAACAGATATGGCTACACCTTC.

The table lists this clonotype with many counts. The CDR3 protein is CASSLAGVSETQYF. CDR3 nucleotides: TGTGCCAGCAGCTTAGCGGGAGTCTCAGAGACCCAGTACTTC. V gene TRBV7-2 combines with J gene TRBJ2-5, with TRBD2 as a possible D gene (5 bases). The CDR3 totals 14 residues. V was shortened by 0 bases and J by 4 bases, with 9 bases between the two germline ends. Germline CDR1 SGHTA, CDR2 FQGNSA.

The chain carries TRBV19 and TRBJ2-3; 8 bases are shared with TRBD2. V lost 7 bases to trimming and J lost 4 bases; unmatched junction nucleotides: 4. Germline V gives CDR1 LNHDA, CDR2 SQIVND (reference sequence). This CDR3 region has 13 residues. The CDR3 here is CASTAGGSDTQYF. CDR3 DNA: TGTGCCAGTACCGCGGGGGGTTCAGATACGCAGTATTTT.

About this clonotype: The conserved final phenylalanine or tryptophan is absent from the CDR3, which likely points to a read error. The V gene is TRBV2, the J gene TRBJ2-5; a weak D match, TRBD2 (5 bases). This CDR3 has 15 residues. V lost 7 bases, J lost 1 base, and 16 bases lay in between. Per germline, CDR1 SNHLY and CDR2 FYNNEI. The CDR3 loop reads CASTGSLAFQETQYL. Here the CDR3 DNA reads TGTGCCAGCACGGGGAGTTTGGCGTTCCAAGAGACCCAGTACTTA.